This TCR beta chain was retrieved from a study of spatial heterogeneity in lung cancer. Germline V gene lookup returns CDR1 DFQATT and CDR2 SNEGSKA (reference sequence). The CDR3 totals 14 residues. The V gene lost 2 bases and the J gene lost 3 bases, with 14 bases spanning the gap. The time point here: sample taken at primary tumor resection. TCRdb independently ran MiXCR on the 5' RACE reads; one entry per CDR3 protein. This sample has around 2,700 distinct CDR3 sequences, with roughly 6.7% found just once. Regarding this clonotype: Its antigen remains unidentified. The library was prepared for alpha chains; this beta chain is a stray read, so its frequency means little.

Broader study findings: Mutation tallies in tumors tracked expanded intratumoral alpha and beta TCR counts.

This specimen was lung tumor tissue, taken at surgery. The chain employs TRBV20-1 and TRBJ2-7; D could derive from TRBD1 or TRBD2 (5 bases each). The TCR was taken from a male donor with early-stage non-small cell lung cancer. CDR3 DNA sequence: TGCAGTGCTAGATCGAGGCAGGGAGTCTACGAGCAGTACTTC. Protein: CSARSRQGVYEQYF.